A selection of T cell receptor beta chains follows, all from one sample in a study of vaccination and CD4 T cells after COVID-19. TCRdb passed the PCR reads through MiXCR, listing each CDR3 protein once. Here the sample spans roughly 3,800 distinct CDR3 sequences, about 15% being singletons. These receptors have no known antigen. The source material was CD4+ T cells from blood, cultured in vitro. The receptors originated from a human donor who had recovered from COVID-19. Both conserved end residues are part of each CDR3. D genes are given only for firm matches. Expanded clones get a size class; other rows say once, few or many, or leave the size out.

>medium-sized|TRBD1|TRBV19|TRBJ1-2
CASSPKGTGALNYGYTF
TGTGCCAGTAGTCCCAAGGGGACAGGGGCCCTTAACTATGGCTACACCTTC
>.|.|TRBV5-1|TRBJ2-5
CASSLRLGGEETQYF
TGCGCCAGCAGCTTGAGGCTAGGGGGGGAAGAGACCCAGTACTTC
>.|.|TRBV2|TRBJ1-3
CASSEGGVGGNTIYF
TGTGCCAGCAGTGAAGGGGGCGTCGGTGGAAACACCATATATTTT
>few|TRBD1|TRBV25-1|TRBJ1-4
CASSIDREEKLFF
TGTGCCAGCAGTATCGACAGGGAGGAAAAACTGTTTTTT
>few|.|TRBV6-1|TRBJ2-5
CASTAPGSETQYF
TGTGCCAGCACTGCCCCAGGGTCGGAGACCCAGTACTTC
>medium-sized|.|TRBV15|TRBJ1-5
CATSRLNQPQHF
TGTGCCACCAGCAGATTAAATCAGCCCCAGCATTTT
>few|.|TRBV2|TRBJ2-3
CAGNRDFSTDTQYF
TGTGCCGGGAACCGGGACTTCTCCACAGATACGCAGTATTTT
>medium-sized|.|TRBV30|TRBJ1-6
CAWSVSSGNSPLHF
TGTGCCTGGAGTGTATCCTCCGGAAATTCACCCCTCCACTTT
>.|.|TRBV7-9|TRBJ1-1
CASSFVGTHLGGTEAFF
TGTGCCAGCAGCTTCGTCGGGACCCACCTGGGTGGCACTGAAGCTTTCTTT
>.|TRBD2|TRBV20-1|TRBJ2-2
CSARGPGLAGHTGELFF
TGCAGTGCCAGAGGCCCCGGACTAGCGGGGCACACCGGGGAGCTGTTTTTT
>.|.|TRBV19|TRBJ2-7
CASRTQGAEQYF
TGTGCCAGTAGGACACAGGGAGCCGAGCAGTACTTC
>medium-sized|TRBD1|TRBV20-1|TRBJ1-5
CSAPGQGRNQPQHF
TGCAGTGCTCCGGGACAGGGAAGAAATCAGCCCCAGCATTTT
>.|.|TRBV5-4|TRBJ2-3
CASKIGGATDTQYF
TGTGCCAGCAAGATTGGGGGGGCGACAGATACGCAGTATTTT
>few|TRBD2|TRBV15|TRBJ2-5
CATSRDWEGLETQYF
TGTGCCACCAGCAGAGATTGGGAGGGGTTGGAGACCCAGTACTTC
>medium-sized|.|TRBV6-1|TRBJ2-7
CASIWTPGAGEQYF
TGTGCCAGCATTTGGACTCCAGGGGCGGGCGAGCAGTACTTC
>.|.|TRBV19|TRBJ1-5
CASSFEPGGRQPQHF
TGTGCCAGTAGTTTTGAACCCGGGGGCCGCCAGCCCCAGCATTTT
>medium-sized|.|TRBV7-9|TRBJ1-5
CASSLHQPQHF
TGTGCCAGCAGCTTACATCAGCCCCAGCATTTT
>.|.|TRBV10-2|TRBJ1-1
CASSDGTMNTEAFF
TGCGCCAGCAGTGATGGGACCATGAACACTGAAGCTTTCTTT
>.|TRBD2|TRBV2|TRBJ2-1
CATTRGGASNEQFF
TGTGCCACTACGCGGGGGGGGGCGAGCAATGAGCAGTTCTTC
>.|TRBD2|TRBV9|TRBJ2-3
CASSVDSGSTDTQYF
TGTGCCAGCAGCGTAGATAGCGGGAGCACAGATACGCAGTATTTT
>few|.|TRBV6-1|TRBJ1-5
CASSEGSSNQPQHF
TGTGCCAGCAGTGAAGGTAGTAGCAATCAGCCCCAGCATTTT